This TCR beta chain appears in the sequencing data of a study of cytomegalovirus exposure and HLA in healthy donors. The study ran its PCR with 60 Vbeta and 13 Jbeta primers. Data came from immunoSEQ multiplex PCR; TCRdb stores just in-frame clones and leaves some out. The profile shows 100,000 or so clones, over 75% of them singletons. Study-wide points: V- and J-gene trimming in TCR beta was tied to a missense DCLRE1C variant by an analysis performed later.

The CDR3 length is 17 residues. Germline loops: CDR1 SGDLS, CDR2 YYNGEE. The J segment lost 3 bases and the V segment lost 3 bases, leaving 8 bases of the junction unmatched. About this clone: What it binds is not known.

The receptor's source is a woman between 35 and 50 years old in good health and CMV-seropositive. The rearrangement links TRBV9 to TRBJ2-2; 10 nucleotides align to TRBD1. Source material: PBMCs. Here the CDR3 reads CASSAGDRGAHTGELFF. As DNA, the CDR3 is TGTGCCAGCAGCGCTGGGGACAGGGGTGCTCACACCGGGGAGCTGTTTTTT.